The 2 T cell receptor beta chains below come from one sample, sequenced in a study of blood T cell repertoires in COVID-19. Measured with immunoSEQ multiplex PCR; TCRdb has only the in-frame clones, and not every one. The table records over 200,000 clones, around 90% of them present only once. The sequenced sample was peripheral blood. The receptors derive from a man aged 60 to 75 who had recovered from COVID-19.

The V gene is TRBV3-1 (or the pseudogene TRBV3-2), the J gene TRBJ2-1; D unresolved. This CDR3 contains 12 residues. V was trimmed by 4 bases and J by 4 bases, leaving 5 bases between them. CDR1 is LGHDT, CDR2 YNNKEL, per germline (reference sequence). The CDR3 sequence is CASSRSYNEQFF. Written as DNA, the CDR3 is TGTGCCAGCAGCCGGAGTTACAATGAGCAGTTCTTC.

The CDR3 reads CASSLEQTNTEAFF. DNA of the CDR3: TGTGCCAGCAGCTTGGAACAGACGAACACTGAAGCTTTCTTT. This sequence joins TRBV7-8 and TRBJ1-1; D is unclear. The V end was cut by 3 bases, the J end by 1 base, with 9 bases between. There are 14 residues in the CDR3. CDR1 is SGHVS and CDR2 is FQNEAQ in the germline V gene.